This T cell receptor (beta chain) derives from a study of early T cells in non-severe SARS-CoV-2 infection. About the study: The chains were unpaired, and the sequenced material was bulk RNA from unsorted whole blood. Whole-study findings and limits: VDJdb-based annotation leaned toward anti-spike CD8 responses and missed private and CD4 specificities.

Molecules of cDNA were individually given unique molecular identifiers that were attached to them. TCRdb used MiXCR to reprocess the 5' RACE reads, holding one entry per CDR3 protein. The table shows approximately 35,000 distinct CDR3 sequences, with approximately 6% occurring only once. At least ten counts were recorded for this clonotype. Its target is not known. This CDR3 is built from 13 residues. CDR1 is SQVTM, CDR2 ANQGSEA, per germline. Trimming removed 2 bases from V and 6 bases from J; junction bases left unmatched: 4. Input material: whole blood. The chain employs TRBV29-1 and TRBJ2-7, with TRBD1 identical over 10 bases. The receptor was derived from an adult who was a healthcare worker with PCR-confirmed SARS-CoV-2 infection or an uninfected control (not recorded which). CDR3: CSVERDRGGEQYF. CDR3 DNA: TGCAGCGTTGAACGGGACAGGGGCGGCGAGCAGTACTTC.